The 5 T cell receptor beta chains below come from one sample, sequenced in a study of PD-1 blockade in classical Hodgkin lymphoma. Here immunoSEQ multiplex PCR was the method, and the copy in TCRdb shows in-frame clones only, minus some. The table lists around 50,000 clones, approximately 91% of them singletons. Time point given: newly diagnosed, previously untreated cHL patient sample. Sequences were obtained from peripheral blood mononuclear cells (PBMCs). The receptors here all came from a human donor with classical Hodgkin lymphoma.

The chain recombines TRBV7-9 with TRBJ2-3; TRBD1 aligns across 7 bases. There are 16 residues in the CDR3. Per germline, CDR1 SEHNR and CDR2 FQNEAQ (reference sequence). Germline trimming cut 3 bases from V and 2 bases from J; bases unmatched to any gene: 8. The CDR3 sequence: CASSFYRGKDTDTQYF. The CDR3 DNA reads TGTGCCAGCAGCTTTTACAGGGGTAAAGACACAGATACGCAGTATTTT.

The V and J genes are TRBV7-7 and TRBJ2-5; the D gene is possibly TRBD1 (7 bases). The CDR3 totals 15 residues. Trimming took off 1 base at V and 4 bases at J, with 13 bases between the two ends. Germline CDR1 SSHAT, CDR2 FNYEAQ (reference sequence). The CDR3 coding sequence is TGTGCCAGCAGCTTAGGGACAGGAGGGGGAGAGACCCAGTACTTC. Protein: CASSLGTGGGETQYF.

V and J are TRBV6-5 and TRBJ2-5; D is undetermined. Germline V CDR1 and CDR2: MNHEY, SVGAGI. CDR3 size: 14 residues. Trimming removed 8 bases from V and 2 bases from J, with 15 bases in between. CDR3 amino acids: CASYSGRLQETQYF. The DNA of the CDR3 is TGTGCCAGCTACTCTGGACGGTTGCAAGAGACCCAGTACTTC.

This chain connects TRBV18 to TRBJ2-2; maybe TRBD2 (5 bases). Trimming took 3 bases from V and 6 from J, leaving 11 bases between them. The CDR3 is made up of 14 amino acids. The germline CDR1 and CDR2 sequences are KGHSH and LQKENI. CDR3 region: CASSPSGRSGELFF. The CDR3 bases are TGTGCCAGCTCACCCTCGGGGAGATCCGGGGAGCTGTTTTTT.

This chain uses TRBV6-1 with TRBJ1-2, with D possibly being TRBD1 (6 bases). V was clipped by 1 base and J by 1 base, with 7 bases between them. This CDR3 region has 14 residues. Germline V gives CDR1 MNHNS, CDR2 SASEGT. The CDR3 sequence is CASSEGTDNYGYTF. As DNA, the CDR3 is TGTGCCAGCAGTGAAGGGACAGATAACTATGGCTACACCTTC.